This T cell receptor (beta chain) was retrieved from a study of blood T cell repertoires in COVID-19. In the study overall: The samples span acute and convalescent COVID-19 from the United States, Italy and Spain.

Using immunoSEQ multiplex PCR, the repertoire was profiled, and TCRdb retains in-frame clones only, with some absent. The sample has some 350,000 clones; around 90% are singletons. The CDR3 runs to 16 residues. V trimming: 3 bases; J trimming: 1 base; junction bases outside the gene matches: 3. Germline V gene data show CDR1 as KGHSH and CDR2 as LQKENI. The source of this sequence is a man between 18 and 29 years old with active or convalescent COVID-19. The sample taken for sequencing was peripheral blood. The chain couples TRBV18 to TRBJ2-1; 10 bases align to TRBD2. CDR3 in amino acids: CASSPTSGVSYNEQFF. CDR3 bases: TGTGCCAGCTCACCCACTAGCGGGGTATCCTACAATGAGCAGTTCTTC.